Listed here is a single TCR beta chain. Its cognate antigen is unknown. The CDR3 is made up of 17 amino acids. Trimming removed 6 bases from V and 0 bases from J, with 18 bases in between. Germline V gene lookup returns CDR1 SGHVS and CDR2 FQNEAQ. The sample is drawn from a study of early stage breast cancer tumors. Study-level findings and limits: Tumor and normal breast were distinguished via blood comparison in most of the 16 patients.

Clones were sequenced by immunoSEQ multiplex PCR, and TCRdb holds only the in-frame ones, with some missing. The sample records about 21,000 clones, approximately 80% being singletons. Material for sequencing was blood. This chain uses TRBV7-8 with TRBJ2-4; a weak D match, TRBD1 (6 bases). The sequence was obtained from a person aged 60 to 70 with breast cancer. CDR3 bases: TGTGCCAGCAGTCCCTCAGGGGTCGTGCTAGCCAAAAACATTCAGTACTTC. This translates into CASSPSGVVLAKNIQYF.